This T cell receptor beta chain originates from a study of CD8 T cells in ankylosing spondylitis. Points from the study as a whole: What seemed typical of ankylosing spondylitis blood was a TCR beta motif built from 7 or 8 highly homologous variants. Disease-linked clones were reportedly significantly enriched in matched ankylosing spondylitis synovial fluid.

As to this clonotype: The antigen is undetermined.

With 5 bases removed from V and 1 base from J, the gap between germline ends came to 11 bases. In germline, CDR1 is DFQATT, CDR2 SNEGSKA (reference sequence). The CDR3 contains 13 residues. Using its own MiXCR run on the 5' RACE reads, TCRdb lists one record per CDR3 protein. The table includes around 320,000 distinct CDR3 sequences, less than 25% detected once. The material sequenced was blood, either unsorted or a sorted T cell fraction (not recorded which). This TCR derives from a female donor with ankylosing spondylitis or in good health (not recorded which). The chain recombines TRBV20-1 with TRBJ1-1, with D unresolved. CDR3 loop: CSAAQHGNTEAFF. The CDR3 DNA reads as TGCAGTGCTGCCCAGCACGGGAACACTGAAGCTTTCTTT.